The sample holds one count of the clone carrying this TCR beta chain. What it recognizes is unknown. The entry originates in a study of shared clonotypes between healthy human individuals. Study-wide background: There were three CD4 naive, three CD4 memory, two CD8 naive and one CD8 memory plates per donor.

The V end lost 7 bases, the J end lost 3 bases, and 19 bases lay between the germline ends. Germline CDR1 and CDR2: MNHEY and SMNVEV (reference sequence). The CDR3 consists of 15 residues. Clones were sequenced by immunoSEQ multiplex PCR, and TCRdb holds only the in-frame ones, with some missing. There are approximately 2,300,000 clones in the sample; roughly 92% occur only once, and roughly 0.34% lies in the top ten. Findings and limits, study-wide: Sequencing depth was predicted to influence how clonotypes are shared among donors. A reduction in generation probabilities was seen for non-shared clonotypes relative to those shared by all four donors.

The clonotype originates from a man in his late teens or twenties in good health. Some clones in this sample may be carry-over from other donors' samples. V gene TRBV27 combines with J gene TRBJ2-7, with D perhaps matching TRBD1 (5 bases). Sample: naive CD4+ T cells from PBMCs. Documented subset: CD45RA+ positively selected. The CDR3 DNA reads TGTGCCAGCACCCAAAGGTCAGGGCCTGACTACGAGCAGTACTTC. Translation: CASTQRSGPDYEQYF.